One sample yielded the 10 T cell receptor beta chains listed below, sequenced in a study of post-analysis software for immune sequencing data. The authors incorporated unique molecular identifiers into the TCR beta cDNA libraries. In TCRdb, the PCR reads were re-called with MiXCR into one record per CDR3 protein. The top ten hold approximately 5.4% of the sample, which has more than 450,000 distinct CDR3 sequences, around 36% seen once. Regarding the study as a whole: In patients, about five TRBV segments were more frequent than in controls, with TRBV5-6, TRBV5-1 and TRBV20-1 among them.

Their antigen targets remain unknown. Sequencing input: blood. The receptors come from a girl aged 2 to 17 with multiple sclerosis.

This clonotype was recorded a few times. The rearrangement joins TRBV2 to TRBJ2-3; D remains ambiguous. Trimming shortened V by 8 bases and J by 3 bases, and 12 bases separated the two germline ends. The CDR3 length is 13 residues. In germline, CDR1 is SNHLY, CDR2 FYNNEI. The chain's CDR3 is CASLGVLTDTQYF. Written as DNA, the CDR3 is TGTGCCAGCCTGGGTGTGTTAACAGATACGCAGTATTTT. Combining the CDR3 with reference TRBV2 and TRBJ2-3 gives the whole variable domain EPEVTQTPSHQVTQMGQEVILRCVPISNHLYFYWYRQILGQKVEFLVSFYNNEISEKSEIFDDQFSVERPDGSNFTLKIRSTKLEDSAMYFCASLGVLTDTQYFGPGTRLTVL.

This clonotype was counted a few times. The chain's CDR3 is CATSRGLRQETQYF. The CDR3 nucleotides are TGTGCCACCAGCAGGGGACTGAGACAAGAGACCCAGTACTTC. The J gene is TRBJ2-5, the V gene TRBV15; TRBD2 might be the D (6 bases). The CDR3 has 14 residues. V lost 3 bases and J lost 2, with 10 bases in between. The germline CDR1 and CDR2 sequences are LNHNV and YYDKDF (reference sequence). Full variable domain (outside the CDR3, taken from reference TRBV15 and TRBJ2-5): DAMVIQNPRYQVTQFGKPVTLSCSQTLNHNVMYWYQQKSSQAPKLLFHYYDKDFNNEADTPDNFQSRRPNTSFCFLDIRSPGLGDTAMYLCATSRGLRQETQYFGPGTRLLVL.

This chain links TRBV28 with TRBJ2-3; 11 bases line up with TRBD2. The V and J ends lost 6 bases and 2 bases, in that order; junction bases with no gene match: 7. The CDR3 loop spans 16 amino acids. From germline, CDR1 is MDHEN and CDR2 SYDVKM. The CDR3 region is CASRAPSGGSTDTQYF. For the CDR3, the DNA is TGTGCCAGCAGAGCTCCTAGCGGGGGGTCCACAGATACGCAGTATTTT.

This clonotype was observed a few times. The chain employs TRBV21-1 and TRBJ1-5; no DNA check was done on the table's D call, TRBD1. TRBV21-1 represents a pseudogene. The CDR3 totals 16 residues. DNA of the CDR3: TGTGCCAGCAGCAGGCGTACAGGGGGACTGAGACAGCCCCAGCATTTT. Protein product: CASSRRTGGLRQPQHF.

This chain connects TRBV29-1 to TRBJ2-6; D possibly corresponds to TRBD1 (5 bases). The CDR3 contains 17 residues. The ends were cut back, 1 base at V and 1 base at J, with 14 bases in the middle. Germline V gives CDR1 SQVTM, CDR2 ANQGSEA. CDR3 coding DNA: TGCAGCGTTGAAGCCCCAGGGTGGGGTTCTGGGGCCAACGTCCTGACTTTC. Protein product: CSVEAPGWGSGANVLTF.

The chain couples TRBV21-1 to TRBJ2-3; the table assigns TRBD1, which was not confirmed against the DNA. TRBV21-1 is termed a pseudogene. The CDR3 is 16 amino acids. The CDR3, as DNA: TGTGCCAAACGCAAAGCGGGGGCCGCCTTCACAGATACGCAGTATTTT. It codes for CAKRKAGAAFTDTQYF.

This clonotype was observed a handful of times. The chain employs TRBV5-4 and TRBJ1-2; no definite D call. The CDR3 is 14 residues long. Germline V gene sequence: CDR1 SGHNT, CDR2 YYREEE (reference sequence). The germline V and J ends were trimmed by 1 base and 0 bases, with 7 bases remaining between them. As DNA, the CDR3 is TGTGCCAGCAGCTTGCCACAGACTAACTATGGCTACACCTTC. Translation gives CASSLPQTNYGYTF.

This clonotype was picked up a small number of times. The rearrangement joins TRBV9 to TRBJ2-5; 7 bases fit TRBD2. The germline CDR1 and CDR2 sequences are SGDLS and YYNGEE. This CDR3 is built from 17 residues. V lost 0 bases to trimming and J lost 0 bases; unmatched junction nucleotides: 8. The CDR3 nucleotides read TGTGCCAGCAGCGTAGCTACAACGGGGGGAAACCAAGAGACCCAGTACTTC. Amino acids: CASSVATTGGNQETQYF.

This clonotype was picked up a small number of times. V is TRBV5-5 and J is TRBJ1-1, with TRBD1 matching 8 bases. CDR3 length: 16 residues. The germline V gene encodes CDR1 SGHKS and CDR2 YYEKEE (reference sequence). V lost 0 bases to trimming and J lost 0 bases; unmatched junction nucleotides: 4. CDR3 residues: CASSLAGTGLNTEAFF. DNA for the CDR3: TGTGCCAGCAGCTTGGCCGGGACAGGTTTGAACACTGAAGCTTTCTTT.

V and J are TRBV12-3 or TRBV12-4 and TRBJ2-7, with D tentatively TRBD1 (6 bases). V lost 3 bases to trimming and J lost 2 bases, with 14 bases between them. The CDR3 loop spans 15 amino acids. The CDR3 DNA is TGTGCCAGCAGTTTGGGCAGGGGATCCCCCTACGAGCAGTACTTC. Its protein product is CASSLGRGSPYEQYF.